Listed here are 32 T cell receptor beta chains from one sample, sequenced in a study of metastatic and nonmetastatic thyroid tumors. Thyroid surgery was preceded by no treatment in any patient. TCRdb re-called the PCR reads through MiXCR. The sample gives around 50,000 clones, 25% to 30% of which show up once; around a sixth is in the top ten. Material: blood. These receptors came from a female donor with papillary thyroid cancer or a benign thyroid nodule (not recorded which). Some clones in this sample may be carry-over from other donors' samples.

J is TRBJ2-3 and V is TRBV5-6, with D unresolved. The CDR3 spans 11 residues. The germline CDR1 and CDR2 sequences are SGHDT and YYEEEE. Trimming removed 0 bases at V and 7 bases at J, with 3 bases between. The CDR3 sequence: CASSLGNTQYF. The DNA of the CDR3 is TGTGCCAGCAGCTTGGGAAATACGCAGTATTTT.

The chain links TRBV5-1 to TRBJ2-2; 10 nucleotides line up with TRBD2. Germline values: CDR1 SGHRS, CDR2 YFSETQ. The length of the CDR3 is 16 residues. Losses at the gene ends were 1 base for V and 5 bases for J; bases not matched to a gene: 5. This chain's CDR3 is CASSLLAGDRTGELFF. CDR3 DNA: TGCGCCAGCAGCTTGCTAGCGGGGGACAGGACCGGGGAGCTGTTTTTT.

This clone was counted only a few times. The V and J genes are TRBV19 and TRBJ1-2; 8 nucleotides match TRBD1. The V gene's germline CDR1 is LNHDA and CDR2 SQIVND (reference sequence). CDR3 length equals 13 residues. V gave up 5 bases and J gave up 6 bases; unmatched junction bases: 5. CDR3 loop: CASSLRTGNGYTF. The CDR3 region has the DNA TGTGCCAGTAGTCTTCGGACAGGGAATGGCTACACCTTC. The full variable domain, with the rest looked up from reference TRBV19 and TRBJ1-2, is DGGITQSPKYLFRKEGQNVTLSCEQNLNHDAMYWYRQDPGQGLRLIYYSQIVNDFQKGDIAEGYSVSREKKESFPLTVTSAQKNPTAFYLCASSLRTGNGYTFGSGTRLTVV.

The chain joins TRBV20-1 to TRBJ1-2, with TRBD1 identical over 8 bases. Germline CDR1 and CDR2: DFQATT and SNEGSKA (reference sequence). V lost 5 bases, J lost 0 bases, and 5 bases stayed unmatched. The CDR3 runs 14 residues. Here the CDR3 reads CSARTGRPNYGYTF. Here the CDR3 DNA reads TGCAGTGCTCGGACAGGGAGACCTAACTATGGCTACACCTTC.

The chain carries TRBV30 and TRBJ1-1; D not resolved. Trimming cost V 5 bases and J 2 bases, with 6 bases left between them. Germline CDR1 reads GTSNPN; CDR2 reads SVGIG (reference sequence). The CDR3 runs to 11 residues. The CDR3 region has the DNA TGTGCCTGGGAGGGTAACACTGAAGCTTTCTTT. Translation gives CAWEGNTEAFF.

The gene calls are TRBV6-4 and TRBJ2-1, with a tentative D call TRBD1 (6 bases). Trimming took off 6 bases at V and 5 bases at J, with 17 bases between the two ends. The CDR3 totals 15 residues. Per the germline V gene, CDR1 is MRHNA and CDR2 is SNTAGT. The CDR3 DNA reads TGTGCCAGCAGCCCGACGGCAGGGGCTGACAATGAGCAGTTCTTC. Amino acids: CASSPTAGADNEQFF.

This clone has a handful of counts. The chain joins TRBV20-1 to TRBJ1-2; TRBD1 matches at 7 bases. The germline CDR1 and CDR2 sequences are DFQATT and SNEGSKA (reference sequence). This CDR3 is 14 amino acids long. Losses at the gene ends were 0 bases for V and 3 bases for J; bases not matched to a gene: 4. The CDR3 here is CSARDPTGYYGYTF. CDR3 in DNA: TGCAGTGCTAGAGATCCGACAGGGTACTATGGCTACACCTTC.

The rearrangement joins TRBV20-1 to TRBJ1-6; the D gene is possibly TRBD1 (6 bases). In germline, CDR1 is DFQATT, CDR2 SNEGSKA (reference sequence). The CDR3 is made up of 14 amino acids. Trimming removed 4 bases from V and 5 bases from J, with 12 bases in between. CDR3 sequence reads: CSANREADNSPLHF. CDR3 DNA sequence: TGCAGTGCTAACAGGGAGGCCGATAATTCACCCCTCCACTTT.

This chain connects TRBV28 to TRBJ2-2, with a weak D call TRBD1 (5 bases). Trimming pared 3 bases from V and 6 bases from J, leaving 20 bases between. CDR3 length: 17 amino acids. Germline-derived CDR1 and CDR2 are MDHEN and SYDVKM. The CDR3 coding sequence is TGTGCCAGCAGTTTGATTCAATCTCTTGGGGCCTCCGGGGAGCTGTTTTTT. Translating gives CASSLIQSLGASGELFF. The complete variable domain, with remaining parts taken from reference TRBV28 and TRBJ2-2, reads DVKVTQSSRYLVKRTGEKVFLECVQDMDHENMFWYRQDPGLGLRLIYFSYDVKMKEKGDIPEGYSVSREKKERFSLILESASTNQTSMYLCASSLIQSLGASGELFFGEGSRLTVL.

The rearrangement uses TRBV11-2 and TRBJ2-3; 15 bases line up with TRBD2. CDR1 is SGHAT and CDR2 is FQNNGV in the germline V gene. There are 16 residues in the CDR3. Trimming cost V 6 bases and J 6 bases; bases outside gene matches: 7. CDR3 DNA sequence: TGTGCCAGCAGATCCCCCGGGACTAGCGGGAGGGATACGCAGTATTTT. Its translation is CASRSPGTSGRDTQYF. Drawing the rest from reference TRBV11-2 and TRBJ2-3, the complete variable domain is EAGVAQSPRYKIIEKRQSVAFWCNPISGHATLYWYQQILGQGPKLLIQFQNNGVVDDSQLPKDRFSAERLKGVDSTLKIQPAKLEDSAVYLCASRSPGTSGRDTQYFGPGTRLTVL.

This sequence joins TRBV11-1 and TRBJ2-1; perhaps TRBD1 as D (7 bases). Trimming removed 2 bases from V and 10 bases from J, with 27 bases in between. Germline V gene data show CDR1 as SGHAT and CDR2 as FQDESV (reference sequence). This CDR3 comprises 18 residues. CDR3 sequence reads: CASSLSLVSRGEEWEQFF. The CDR3 DNA is TGTGCCAGCAGCTTATCTTTAGTGTCCAGGGGGGAGGAATGGGAGCAGTTCTTC. The variable domain in full, with the rest retrieved from reference TRBV11-1 and TRBJ2-1, is EAEVAQSPRYKITEKSQAVAFWCDPISGHATLYWYRQILGQGPELLVQFQDESVVDDSQLPKDRFSAERLKGVDSTLKIQPAELGDSAMYLCASSLSLVSRGEEWEQFFGPGTRLTVL.

A few counts support this clone. The chain links TRBV6-1 to TRBJ1-2; D possibly corresponds to TRBD1 (6 bases). The CDR3 totals 15 residues. V lost 6 bases and J lost 3, with 17 bases in between. Germline V gene lookup returns CDR1 MNHNS and CDR2 SASEGT. CDR3: CASSLDGGGYYGYTF. CDR3 nucleotide sequence: TGTGCCAGCAGCTTGGACGGCGGGGGCTACTATGGCTACACCTTC.

The V and J genes are TRBV19 and TRBJ1-2; D call uncertain. Trimming removed 0 bases at V and 6 bases at J, with 20 bases between. From germline, CDR1 is LNHDA and CDR2 SQIVND (reference sequence). The CDR3 loop spans 17 amino acids. Here the CDR3 reads CASSIDLGRITADGYTF. In DNA, the CDR3 is TGTGCCAGTAGTATAGATCTGGGCAGAATTACCGCGGATGGCTACACCTTC. The full variable domain, its missing parts supplied by reference TRBV19 and TRBJ1-2, is DGGITQSPKYLFRKEGQNVTLSCEQNLNHDAMYWYRQDPGQGLRLIYYSQIVNDFQKGDIAEGYSVSREKKESFPLTVTSAQKNPTAFYLCASSIDLGRITADGYTFGSGTRLTVV.

This chain joins TRBV7-8 and TRBJ1-6; no definite D call. V lost 3 bases, J lost 9 bases, and 9 bases lay in between. The CDR3 runs to 13 residues. Germline V CDR1 and CDR2: SGHVS, FQNEAQ. CDR3 loop: CASSLRAISPLHF. DNA for the CDR3: TGTGCCAGCAGCTTGAGAGCGATTTCACCCCTCCACTTT.

The rearrangement uses TRBV5-4 and TRBJ2-2; the D is unclear. There are 13 residues in the CDR3. CDR1 is SGHNT and CDR2 is YYREEE in the germline V gene (reference sequence). Between the trimmed V and J ends, which lost 2 bases and 6 bases, there was a span of 8 bases. The CDR3 loop is CASSLHAAGELFF. The DNA of the CDR3 is TGTGCCAGCAGCTTACATGCTGCCGGGGAGCTGTTTTTT.

This clone occurred once. The V and J genes are TRBV19 and TRBJ1-1, with 7 bases lining up with TRBD1. CDR3 size: 14 residues. The germline gives CDR1 LNHDA, CDR2 SQIVND (reference sequence). After removal of 1 base from V and 5 bases from J, the junction contained 4 bases not matched to a gene. CDR3 sequence (DNA): TGTGCCAGTAGTATAGGGAGGGGGCGGACTGAAGCTTTCTTT. Its translation is CASSIGRGRTEAFF.

The CDR3, as DNA: TGTGCCACCTCGGACAGGCGACTAAACTATGGCTACACCTTC. Protein sequence: CATSDRRLNYGYTF. This rearrangement joins TRBV5-8 to TRBJ1-2, with 7 bases fitting TRBD1. The V gene's germline CDR1 is SGHTS and CDR2 YDEGEE. V lost 9 bases and J lost 2; bases outside the gene matches: 10. This CDR3 comprises 14 residues.

V usage is TRBV6-1 and J usage is TRBJ2-7, with D possibly matching TRBD2 (5 bases). This CDR3 comprises 15 residues. V lost 4 bases and J 3 bases, leaving 16 bases between the germline ends. Per the germline V gene, CDR1 is MNHNS and CDR2 is SASEGT. The CDR3 sequence is CASSALAAGIYEQYF. The CDR3 coding sequence is TGTGCCAGCAGTGCCCTAGCTGCTGGAATCTACGAGCAGTACTTC.

CDR3 residues: CASSLNGGRITDTQYF. CDR3 DNA sequence: TGTGCCAGCAGCTTAAACGGGGGGAGAATCACAGATACGCAGTATTTT. The V gene is TRBV7-3, the J gene TRBJ2-3; 7 bases map to TRBD2. V shed 1 base and J 2 bases; nucleotides not matched to a gene: 6. The CDR3 spans 16 residues. The V gene's germline CDR1 is SGHTA and CDR2 FQGTGA.

This clone appeared a few times. This sequence joins TRBV6-1 and TRBJ2-5, with D possibly TRBD2 on 5 matching bases. The germline gives CDR1 MNHNS, CDR2 SASEGT. V was shortened by 6 bases and J by 5 bases, with 19 bases between the two germline ends. The CDR3 length is 15 residues. The CDR3 loop reads CASRIPGSGVETQYF. Here the CDR3 DNA reads TGTGCCAGCAGAATCCCGGGATCAGGTGTGGAGACCCAGTACTTC.

This clone was seen more than once but under ten times. The chain's CDR3 is CASNEQGNSPLHF. The CDR3 bases are TGTGCCAGCAATGAACAGGGGAATTCACCCCTCCACTTT. The rearrangement links TRBV28 to TRBJ1-6; 7 bases fit TRBD1. CDR1 and CDR2 from the germline V gene are MDHEN and SYDVKM. V gave up 7 bases and J gave up 7 bases; unmatched junction bases: 4. This CDR3 is built from 13 residues.

Comment on this clone: At one boundary the junction diverges from the germline segment, which might be a read error. This chain links TRBV12-3 or TRBV12-4 with TRBJ2-1; D assignment may be TRBD1 or TRBD2 (11 bases each). CDR3 length: 16 residues. The CDR3 DNA reads as TGTGTCAGCAGTTTAGCGGGGGGGACAGGGGGTAATGAGCAGTTCTTC. Translation: CVSSLAGGTGGNEQFF.

The rearrangement uses TRBV12-3 or TRBV12-4 and TRBJ1-1; D remains unclear. CDR3 length: 13 residues. Trimming took 3 bases from V and 5 from J, leaving 10 bases between them. CDR3: CASSFGKVTEAFF. The CDR3 DNA reads as TGTGCCAGCAGTTTCGGTAAGGTAACTGAAGCTTTCTTT.

J is TRBJ1-5 and V is TRBV20-1; D unresolved. CDR1 is DFQATT and CDR2 is SNEGSKA in the germline V gene (reference sequence). The CDR3 totals 16 residues. Trimming removed 3 bases at V and 0 bases at J, with 15 bases between. The CDR3 nucleotides are TGCAGTGCTAGGTCGGGCCGACCCTATAGCAATCAGCCCCAGCATTTT. This translates into CSARSGRPYSNQPQHF.

This chain connects TRBV20-1 to TRBJ1-2; 7 bases fit TRBD1. V trimming: 6 bases; J trimming: 1 base; junction bases outside the gene matches: 5. Per the germline V gene, CDR1 is DFQATT and CDR2 is SNEGSKA (reference sequence). This CDR3 spans 13 amino acids. DNA of the CDR3: TGCAGTGCCACGGACAGGCGTAACTATGGCTACACCTTC. As protein: CSATDRRNYGYTF.

This clone was detected only a few times. The chain couples TRBV6-1 to TRBJ1-1; the D gene is possibly TRBD1 (5 bases). Trimming pared 6 bases from V and 3 bases from J, leaving 8 bases between. From germline, CDR1 is MNHNS and CDR2 SASEGT. The CDR3 covers 12 residues. The CDR3 DNA follows: TGTGCCAGCAGCTGGGGCGACACTGAAGCTTTCTTT. The encoded protein is CASSWGDTEAFF.

This rearrangement joins TRBV7-8 to TRBJ2-2; 13 nucleotides align to TRBD2. V was clipped by 5 bases and J by 8 bases; unmatched bases: 14. CDR1 and CDR2 (germline): SGHVS, FQNEAQ. The length of the CDR3 is 18 residues. CDR3 protein: CASSATGTSGINGGELFF. CDR3 nucleotide sequence: TGTGCCAGCAGCGCCACCGGGACTAGCGGGATTAACGGGGGGGAGCTGTTTTTT.

The chain carries TRBV30 and TRBJ1-2; the D is unclear. This CDR3 has 14 amino acids. The V end was cut by 2 bases, the J end by 0 bases, with 10 bases between. Per germline, CDR1 GTSNPN and CDR2 SVGIG (reference sequence). In DNA form, the CDR3 reads TGTGCCTGGAGTCAAGCTTTTTCTAACTATGGCTACACCTTC. It codes for CAWSQAFSNYGYTF.

This clone was seen a few times. V is TRBV28 and J is TRBJ2-4; possibly TRBD2 for D (5 bases). Trimming pared 7 bases from V and 8 bases from J, leaving 9 bases between. Germline CDR1 and CDR2: MDHEN and SYDVKM. This CDR3 comprises 11 residues. The CDR3 region is CASTGDYIQYF. The CDR3 bases are TGTGCCAGCACCGGGGATTACATTCAGTACTTC.

This clone was detected only a few times. The rearrangement uses TRBV10-3 and TRBJ2-7; either TRBD1 or TRBD2 may supply D (5 bases each). The CDR3 has 12 residues. The V end was cut by 8 bases, the J end by 5 bases, with 13 bases between. CDR1 is ENHRY and CDR2 is SYGVKD in the germline V gene. CDR3 sequence (DNA): TGTGCCATCCGTGGGGGAGACGACGAGCAGTACTTC. This translates into CAIRGGDDEQYF.

The chain couples TRBV6-5 to TRBJ2-7; TRBD1 matches at 7 bases. Looked up from germline, CDR1 is MNHEY and CDR2 is SVGAGI. J lost 3 bases, V lost 0 bases, and 8 bases had no gene match. This CDR3 comprises 16 residues. The CDR3 here is CASSYSTTGSFYEQYF. The CDR3 region has the DNA TGTGCCAGCAGTTACTCCACGACAGGGAGTTTCTACGAGCAGTACTTC.

The CDR3 sequence: CASSLGTGSNSPLHF. The CDR3 DNA reads as TGTGCCAGCAGTTTAGGAACAGGCTCTAATTCACCCCTCCACTTT. The rearrangement joins TRBV12-3 or TRBV12-4 to TRBJ1-6, with TRBD1 as a possible D gene (5 bases). V was cut by 1 base and J by 6 bases, with 10 bases left in between. The CDR3 consists of 15 residues.